The rows below give T cell receptor beta chains drawn from one sample of a study of blood T cells in healthy people across ages. Using its own MiXCR run on the 5' RACE reads, TCRdb lists one record per CDR3 protein. Here the sample spans roughly 500,000 distinct CDR3 sequences, 27% being singletons. Material for sequencing was blood. The source of these receptors is a woman aged 70-85 years in good health. Each CDR3 is given without its conserved first and last residue.

J	V	CDR3
TRBJ2-1	TRBV19	ASRRTGGSVNEQF
TRBJ2-1	TRBV6-5	ASGGGYNEQF
TRBJ1-5	TRBV6-6	ASKDRTRDGAQH
TRBJ2-1	TRBV7-9	ASSLSLGATYNEQF
.	TRBV5-1	ANSLYAQDEETQY
TRBJ2-7	TRBV7-2	ASSLWTGVAYEQY
TRBJ2-3	TRBV29-1	SGELDTQY
TRBJ2-7	TRBV3-1	ASSQRDRDSYEQY
TRBJ2-1	TRBV20-1	SARDSWDGNEQF
TRBJ2-7	TRBV6-1	ASRVGPYEQY
TRBJ1-5	TRBV6-2/TRBV6-3	ASSYDKYVQPQH
TRBJ1-3	TRBV5-1	ASSLGGGPGGSGNTIY
.	TRBV6-2/TRBV6-3	ASRPPGQGNEQY
TRBJ1-2	TRBV7-9	ASSPYPRNSYGYT
TRBJ1-1	TRBV12-5	ASGPHNTGSTEAF
TRBJ2-1	TRBV6-5	ASSKGQGVGEQF
TRBJ1-2	TRBV6-6	ASSYGQGADLYT
TRBJ2-5	TRBV7-8	AGSLGLAGGRETQY
TRBJ1-4	TRBV7-2	ASSQGQGAYNEKLF
TRBJ1-1	TRBV3-1	ASSQPGGNTEAF
TRBJ2-4	TRBV7-2	ASSLRRIGAKNIQY
TRBJ1-6	TRBV20-1	SARDPNTGSGSPLH
TRBJ2-3	TRBV20-1	SAETRTSGRAITDTQY